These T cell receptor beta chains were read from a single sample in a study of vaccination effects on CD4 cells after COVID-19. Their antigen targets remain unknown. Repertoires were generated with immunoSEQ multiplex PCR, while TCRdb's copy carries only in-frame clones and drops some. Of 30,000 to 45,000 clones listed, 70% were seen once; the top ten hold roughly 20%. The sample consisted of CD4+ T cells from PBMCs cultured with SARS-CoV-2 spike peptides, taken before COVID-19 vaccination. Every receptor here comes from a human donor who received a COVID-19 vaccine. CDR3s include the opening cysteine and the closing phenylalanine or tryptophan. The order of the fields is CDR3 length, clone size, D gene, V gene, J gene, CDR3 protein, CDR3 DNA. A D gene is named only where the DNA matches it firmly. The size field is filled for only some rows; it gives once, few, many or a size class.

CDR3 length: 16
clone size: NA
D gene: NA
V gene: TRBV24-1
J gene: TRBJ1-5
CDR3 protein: CATSDSSTVSNQPQHF
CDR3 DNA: TGTGCCACCAGTGATTCCTCGACAGTTAGCAATCAGCCCCAGCATTTT

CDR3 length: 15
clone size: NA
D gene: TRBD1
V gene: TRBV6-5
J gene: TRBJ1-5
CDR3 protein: CASVRQGGSNQPQHF
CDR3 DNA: TGTGCCAGCGTAAGACAGGGTGGGAGCAATCAGCCCCAGCATTTT

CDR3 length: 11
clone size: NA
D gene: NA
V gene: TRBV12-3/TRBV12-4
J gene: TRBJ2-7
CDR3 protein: CASSLFSEQYF
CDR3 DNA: TGTGCCAGCAGTTTATTTAGCGAGCAGTACTTC

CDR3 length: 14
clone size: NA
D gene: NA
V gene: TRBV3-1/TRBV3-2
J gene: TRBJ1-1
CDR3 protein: CASSPLGMNTEAFF
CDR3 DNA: TGTGCCAGCAGCCCCCTGGGGATGAACACTGAAGCTTTCTTT

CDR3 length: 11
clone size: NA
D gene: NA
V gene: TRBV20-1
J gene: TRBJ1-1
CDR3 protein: CSASGLTEAFF
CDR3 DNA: TGCAGTGCTAGTGGGTTGACTGAAGCTTTCTTT

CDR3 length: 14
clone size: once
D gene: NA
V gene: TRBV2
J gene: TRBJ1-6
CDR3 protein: CASSEWDKGSPLHF
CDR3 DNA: TGTGCCAGCAGTGAATGGGATAAGGGTTCACCCCTCCACTTT

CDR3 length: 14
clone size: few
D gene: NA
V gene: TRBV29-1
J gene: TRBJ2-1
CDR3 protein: CSVLELGTDNEQFF
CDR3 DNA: TGCAGCGTTCTAGAACTAGGGACTGACAATGAGCAGTTCTTC

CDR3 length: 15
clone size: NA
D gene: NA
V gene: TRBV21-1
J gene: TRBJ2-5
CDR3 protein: CASSNLRGAQETQYF
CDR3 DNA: TGTGCCAGCAGCAACCTCAGGGGGGCCCAAGAGACCCAGTACTTC

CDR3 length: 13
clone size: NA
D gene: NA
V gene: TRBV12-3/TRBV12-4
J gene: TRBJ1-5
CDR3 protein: CASSSYSNQPQHF
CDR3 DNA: TGTGCCAGCAGTTCCTATAGCAATCAGCCCCAGCATTTT

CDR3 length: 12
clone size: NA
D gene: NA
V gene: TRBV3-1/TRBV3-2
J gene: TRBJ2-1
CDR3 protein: CASSQVRDEQFF
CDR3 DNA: TGTGCCAGCAGCCAAGTCCGAGATGAGCAGTTCTTC

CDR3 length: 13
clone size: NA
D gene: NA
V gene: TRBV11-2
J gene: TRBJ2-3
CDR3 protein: CASSLDRKDTQYF
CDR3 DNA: TGTGCCAGCAGCTTAGATCGGAAGGATACGCAGTATTTT

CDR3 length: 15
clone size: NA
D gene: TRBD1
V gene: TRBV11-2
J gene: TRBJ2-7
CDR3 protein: CASTADRGSFLPLYF
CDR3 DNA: TGTGCCAGCACCGCCGACAGGGGGTCTTTCCTACCCCTATACTTC

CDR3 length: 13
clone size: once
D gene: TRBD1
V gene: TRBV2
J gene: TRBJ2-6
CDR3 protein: CASQGEGANVLTF
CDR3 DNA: TGTGCCAGTCAGGGGGAAGGGGCCAACGTCCTGACTTTC

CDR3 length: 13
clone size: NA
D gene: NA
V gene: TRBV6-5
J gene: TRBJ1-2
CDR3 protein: CAIGTTVNYGYTF
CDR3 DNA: TGTGCCATCGGGACAACCGTTAACTATGGCTACACCTTC

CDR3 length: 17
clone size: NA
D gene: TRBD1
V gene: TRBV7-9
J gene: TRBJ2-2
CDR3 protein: CASSLGPITGGTGELFF
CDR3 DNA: TGTGCCAGCAGCTTAGGGCCCATCACAGGGGGAACCGGGGAGCTGTTTTTT

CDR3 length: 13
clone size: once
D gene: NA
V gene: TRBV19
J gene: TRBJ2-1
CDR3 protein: CASQGLNNNEQFF
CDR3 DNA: TGTGCCAGCCAGGGATTGAATAACAATGAGCAGTTCTTC

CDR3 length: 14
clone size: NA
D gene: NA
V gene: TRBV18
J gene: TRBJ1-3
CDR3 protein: CASSPVGTGNTIYF
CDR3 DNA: TGTGCCAGCTCACCAGTAGGAACTGGAAACACCATATATTTT

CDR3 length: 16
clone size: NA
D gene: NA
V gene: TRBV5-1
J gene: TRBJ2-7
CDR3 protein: CASSEQGSTTGGEQYF
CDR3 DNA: TGCGCCAGCAGCGAGCAGGGGAGCACCACAGGAGGCGAGCAGTACTTC

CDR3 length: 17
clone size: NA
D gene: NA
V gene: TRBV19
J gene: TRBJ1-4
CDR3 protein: CASSIGQLFATNEKLFF
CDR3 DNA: TGTGCCAGTAGTATTGGACAGCTATTTGCAACTAATGAAAAACTGTTTTTT

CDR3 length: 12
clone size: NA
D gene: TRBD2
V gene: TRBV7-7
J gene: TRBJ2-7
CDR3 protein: CASSLTSNVQYF
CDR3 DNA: TGTGCTAGCAGCCTGACTAGCAATGTGCAGTACTTC

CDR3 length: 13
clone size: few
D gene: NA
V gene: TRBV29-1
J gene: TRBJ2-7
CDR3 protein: CSVRPRLRDEQYF
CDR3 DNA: TGCAGCGTTCGACCCCGGCTGAGGGACGAGCAGTACTTC

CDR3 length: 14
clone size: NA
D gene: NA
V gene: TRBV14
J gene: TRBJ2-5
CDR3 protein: CASSQDPRRGTQYF
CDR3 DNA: TGTGCCAGCAGCCAAGACCCCCGCCGGGGGACCCAGTACTTC

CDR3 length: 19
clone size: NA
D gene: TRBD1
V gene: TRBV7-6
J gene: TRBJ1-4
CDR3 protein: CASSLAPDRGLRSNEKLFF
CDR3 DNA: TGTGCCAGCAGCTTAGCTCCGGACAGGGGGCTGCGTTCTAATGAAAAACTGTTTTTT

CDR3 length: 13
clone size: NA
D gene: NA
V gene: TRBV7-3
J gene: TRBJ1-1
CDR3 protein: CASSARGQPEAFF
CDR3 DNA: TGTGCCAGCAGTGCCCGGGGACAACCTGAAGCTTTCTTT

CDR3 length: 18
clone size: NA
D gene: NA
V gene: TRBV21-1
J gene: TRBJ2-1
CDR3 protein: CATCFLAGDRTVNNEQFF
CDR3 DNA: TGTGCCACGTGTTTCCTAGCGGGGGATAGAACCGTTAACAATGAGCAGTTCTTC

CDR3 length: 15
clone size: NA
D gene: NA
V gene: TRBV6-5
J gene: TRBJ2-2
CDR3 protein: CASSYSSVRTGELFF
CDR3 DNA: TGTGCCAGCAGTTATTCGTCAGTACGGACCGGGGAGCTGTTTTTT